This is a list of T cell receptor beta chains from one sample in a study of blood T cell repertoires in COVID-19. Only in-frame clones appear in the TCRdb table, and some are missing; sequencing was by immunoSEQ multiplex PCR. The profile shows 110,000 to 150,000 clones, about nine tenths of them singletons. The sample comprised peripheral blood. These receptors were collected from a man between 50 and 59 years old with active or convalescent COVID-19. The CDR3 runs from the conserved cysteine through the conserved F or W. The order of the fields is J gene, D gene, clone size, V gene, CDR3 protein, CDR3 DNA. D genes are given only for firm matches. Clone size is shown for a subset of rows, as once, few, many or a class of expanded clone.

>TRBJ2-7|TRBD1|NA|TRBV5-4
CASSSDRGRYEQYF
TGTGCCAGCAGCTCCGACAGGGGCCGCTACGAGCAGTACTTC
>TRBJ1-1|NA|NA|TRBV6-5
CASSRPTGNTEAFF
TGTGCCAGCAGTCGCCCGACGGGGAACACTGAAGCTTTCTTT
>TRBJ2-7|TRBD1|NA|TRBV19
CASGKQGVTYEQYF
TGTGCCAGTGGGAAACAGGGGGTCACCTACGAGCAGTACTTC
>TRBJ2-4|TRBD2|NA|TRBV18
CASSPSTSGGGIQYF
TGTGCCAGCTCACCCTCGACTAGCGGGGGGGGCATTCAGTACTTC
>TRBJ2-7|TRBD2|NA|TRBV28
CASRWTSGSYEQYF
TGTGCCAGCAGGTGGACTAGCGGCTCCTACGAGCAGTACTTC
>TRBJ1-1|NA|NA|TRBV7-8
CASSSGQTNTEAFF
TGTGCCAGCAGCTCAGGACAGACGAACACTGAAGCTTTCTTT
>TRBJ1-5|NA|NA|TRBV9
CASSVGLPSNQPQHF
TGTGCCAGCAGCGTAGGGCTCCCGAGCAATCAGCCCCAGCATTTT
>TRBJ2-3|TRBD1|NA|TRBV9
CASSARQGQTDTQYF
TGTGCCAGCAGCGCCCGACAGGGGCAGACAGATACGCAGTATTTT
>TRBJ2-2|NA|many|TRBV7-9
CASSLVGSTGELFF
TGTGCCAGCAGCTTAGTCGGGAGCACCGGGGAGCTGTTTTTT
>TRBJ2-3|NA|NA|TRBV24-1
CATSDANTDTQYF
TGTGCCACCAGTGATGCGAACACAGATACGCAGTATTTT
>TRBJ1-5|NA|NA|TRBV5-1
CASSLSSGNQPQHF
TGCGCCAGCAGCTTGTCGTCAGGGAATCAGCCCCAGCATTTT
>TRBJ2-7|NA|NA|TRBV15
CATSGGGVAYEQYF
TGTGCCACCAGCGGGGGGGGCGTCGCCTACGAGCAGTACTTC
>TRBJ1-2|NA|NA|TRBV3-1/TRBV3-2
CASSAVGARRYGYTF
TGTGCCAGCAGTGCGGTGGGGGCTCGGAGGTATGGCTACACCTTC
>TRBJ1-5|NA|few|TRBV3-1/TRBV3-2
CASSQGLGPQHF
TGTGCCAGCAGCCAAGGACTAGGGCCCCAGCATTTT
>TRBJ2-2|NA|NA|TRBV19
CASSIRQGSFTGELFF
TGTGCCAGTAGTATAAGGCAGGGATCTTTCACCGGGGAGCTGTTTTTT
>TRBJ2-5|NA|NA|TRBV11-2
CASSFADQGKTQYF
TGTGCCAGCAGCTTCGCAGACCAGGGGAAGACCCAGTACTTC
>TRBJ1-6|NA|once|TRBV28
CASSPGQNPPALHF
TGTGCCAGCAGCCCAGGACAGAACCCACCAGCCCTCCACTTT
>TRBJ2-1|TRBD2|NA|TRBV20-1
CSASTREGWNEQFF
TGCAGTGCTAGTACGCGGGAGGGCTGGAATGAGCAGTTCTTC
>TRBJ2-7|NA|NA|TRBV28
CASQGGLYEQYF
TGTGCCAGCCAGGGGGGCCTCTACGAGCAGTACTTC
>TRBJ2-1|NA|NA|TRBV6-5
CASTRGITYNEQFF
TGTGCCAGCACGCGGGGAATCACCTACAATGAGCAGTTCTTC
>TRBJ2-7|NA|NA|TRBV18
CASSHRDSDYYEQYF
TGTGCCAGCTCGCACCGGGACTCTGATTATTACGAGCAGTACTTC
>TRBJ1-4|NA|NA|TRBV27
CASRERGSFGEKLFF
TGTGCCAGCAGGGAGCGTGGGTCCTTTGGTGAAAAACTGTTTTTT
>TRBJ2-1|NA|NA|TRBV12-5
CASGFWGLEQFF
TGTGCTAGTGGTTTCTGGGGGCTAGAGCAGTTCTTC
>TRBJ1-1|TRBD1|NA|TRBV29-1
CSVTGQLMNTEAFF
TGCAGCGTTACGGGACAGTTAATGAACACTGAAGCTTTCTTT
>TRBJ2-3|TRBD2|NA|TRBV27
CASSPERGLAASTDTQYF
TGTGCCAGCAGTCCAGAGAGGGGACTAGCGGCCTCGACAGATACGCAGTATTTT
>TRBJ1-6|TRBD1|NA|TRBV28
CASSPGTGASSPLHF
TGTGCCAGCAGCCCCGGGACAGGGGCTAGTTCACCCCTCCACTTT
>TRBJ1-4|NA|once|TRBV19
CATGMVVGSEKLFF
TGTGCCACCGGGATGGTGGTGGGGAGTGAAAAACTGTTTTTT
>TRBJ2-3|NA|once|TRBV13
CASSLVKDTQYF
TGTGCCAGCAGCTTAGTCAAAGATACGCAGTATTTT
>TRBJ2-1|TRBD1|NA|TRBV7-3
CASSRDRASYNEQFF
TGTGCCAGCAGCCGAGACAGGGCCTCCTACAATGAGCAGTTCTTC
>TRBJ1-5|TRBD1|NA|TRBV28
CASRGQGQSNQPQHF
TGTGCCAGCAGAGGACAGGGGCAGAGCAATCAGCCCCAGCATTTT
>TRBJ2-2|NA|NA|TRBV9
CASSEGGTGELFF
TGTGCCAGCAGCGAGGGCGGGACCGGGGAGCTGTTTTTT